This T cell receptor beta chain came from a study of identical twins. Study results and caveats: Weaker excess twin sharing was seen among beta out-of-frame sequences. Rather than following the same donors, the conclusions depended on cross-sectional statistical analysis.

Germline lookup yields CDR1 MGHRA and CDR2 YSYEKL. The V end was cut by 3 bases, the J end by 2 bases, with 11 bases between. This CDR3 is built from 14 residues. The authors used template switching to add a universal primer site and gave cDNA unique molecular identifiers. MiXCR was run by TCRdb on the 5' RACE reads, yielding one entry per CDR3 protein. The sample shows 450,000 or so distinct CDR3 sequences, around 14% of them seen only once. This clonotype was detected only a few times. The antigen is undetermined. These records were also assigned to another study, of yellow fever vaccine responses in identical twins.

The chain uses TRBV4-1 and TRBJ2-7; a weak D match, TRBD1 (6 bases). The sequenced material came from CD4+ T cells sorted from blood. This sequence was found in a woman between 18 and 30 years old in good health. The CDR3 region has the DNA TGCGCCAGCAGCCATGTCCAGGGGACCTACGAGCAGTACTTC. It codes for CASSHVQGTYEQYF.